The clone carrying this T cell receptor (beta chain) was counted once. Its antigen is still unknown. Method: immunoSEQ multiplex PCR; TCRdb's copy keeps in-frame clones and lacks some. Of roughly 16,000 clones detected, around 85% appear once; the ten largest clones hold 24%. This entry comes from a study of T cells in localized non-small cell lung cancer. Findings of the study overall: Heterogeneity within the tumor remains possible, as just one region underwent sequencing. In adjacent lung, a median roughly 60 of the top 100 tumor clones were found. Elevated blood T cell density was associated with longer overall survival.

This sequence originates from a female donor of 60 years or more with stage I squamous cell lung carcinoma. The starting material was peripheral blood, obtained before any cancer treatment.

CDR3 in DNA: TGTGCCAGCAATTGGGACTTCTCCTACGAGCAGTACTTC. Protein: CASNWDFSYEQYF. The chain employs TRBV2 and TRBJ2-7; D perhaps matches TRBD2 (6 bases). This CDR3 has 13 amino acids. V shed 7 bases and J shed 0 bases, with 10 bases lying between them. Germline V gene sequence: CDR1 SNHLY, CDR2 FYNNEI.